The 2 T cell receptor beta chains presented below share a single source sample, sequenced in a study of blood T cell repertoires in COVID-19. Clones were sequenced by immunoSEQ multiplex PCR, and TCRdb holds only the in-frame ones, with some missing. The top ten clones hold less than 3.5% of a sample with approximately 200,000 clones, approximately 90% of them seen once. The sequenced sample was peripheral blood. The source of these receptors is a woman in her 30s with active or convalescent COVID-19.

This clone has only a few counts. V and J are TRBV7-9 and TRBJ1-1; the D is unclear. Germline V gene sequence: CDR1 SEHNR, CDR2 FQNEAQ (reference sequence). The CDR3 is 13 amino acids. With 1 base removed from V and 4 bases from J, the gap between germline ends came to 7 bases. The CDR3 here is CASSLDQFTEAFF. In DNA, the CDR3 is TGTGCCAGCAGCTTAGATCAGTTCACTGAAGCTTTCTTT.

This chain links TRBV5-1 with TRBJ2-2; TRBD1 is a possible D gene (6 bases). The CDR3 loop spans 15 amino acids. Germline assignment: CDR1 SGHRS and CDR2 YFSETQ. Trimming pared 1 base from V and 1 base from J, leaving 8 bases between. The CDR3 loop reads CASSLQGKNTGELFF. CDR3 bases: TGCGCCAGCAGCTTGCAGGGGAAGAACACCGGGGAGCTGTTTTTT.